What follows are 2 T cell receptor beta chains derived from one specimen sequenced in a study of blood T cell repertoires in COVID-19. Using immunoSEQ multiplex PCR, the repertoire was profiled, and TCRdb retains in-frame clones only, with some absent. Among about 80,000 clones, 84% were seen once, and the ten largest hold 3.5% to 4%. Sequencing was performed on peripheral blood. These TCRs come from a man aged 50-59 years with acute or convalescent COVID-19.

The rearrangement joins TRBV29-1 to TRBJ2-1; 7 bases are a match to TRBD2. Germline CDR1 is SQVTM and CDR2 is ANQGSEA. The junction had 9 bases not matched to a gene; V was cut back by 0 bases and J by 7 bases. The CDR3 is 15 residues long. CDR3 nucleotides: TGCAGCGTTGAAGATCGGGGGACTACTATGAATGAGCAGTTCTTC. Protein: CSVEDRGTTMNEQFF.

The chain is built from TRBV30 and TRBJ1-5, with D possibly TRBD1 on 5 matching bases. The V end lost 6 bases, the J end lost 7 bases, and 25 bases lay between the germline ends. The CDR3 is made up of 16 amino acids. CDR1 is GTSNPN and CDR2 is SVGIG in the germline V gene (reference sequence). Here the CDR3 DNA reads TGTGCCTGCCCGGCCGGAGGGTCGGGGGTTAGACAGCCCCAGCATTTT. Translation gives CACPAGGSGVRQPQHF.